The following is a T cell receptor (beta chain) sequence with its context. This clonotype has just a few counts. This receptor's antigen is unknown. Per-nucleotide qualities are absent, and no much larger clonotype sits a single base away. The sample belongs to a study of T cell repertoires in cytomegalovirus infection (dated by TCRdb to the late 2010s). About the full investigation: Recently identified HLA-C-restricted CMV epitopes, whose presentation resists viral immunomodulation, were targeted by peptide stimulations together with well-studied HLA-B-restricted epitopes. Because public TCR beta signatures pointed to carriage of CMV infection together with the matching HLA type, the HLA type of each donor mattered for the analysis. General study outcomes and caveats: The ex vivo response was dominated by HLA-C-restricted CMV-specific TCR beta clonotypes, which also provided the single most frequent clonotype in two of eight donors. In both this cohort and an independent cohort of 350 to 400 donors, the cumulative frequency of public TCR beta family members distinguished carriers of CMV infection plus the relevant HLA type.

Trimming takes 5 bases off V and 4 bases off J; junction bases not matched to a gene: 6. Looking up the germline V gene (reference sequence) yields CDR1 LNHDA and CDR2 SQIVND. From the cysteine through the phenylalanine, the CDR3 covers 15 amino acids. CDR3 DNA is the only sequence kept; it has 45 bases, read in frame from the first base. Taken with the paper, the label for treatment or condition translates to: in vitro stimulation with specific CMV peptide epitopes to enrich CMV-specific T cells. The reads were generated on an Illumina HiSeq 1500. In-frame beta chains were kept once TCRdb had trimmed the public reads at Q25 with fastp and called clones with MiXCR. Each record represents a unique CDR3 protein, reported with the most common genes and DNA among its rows. Present in this sample are 350,000 to 400,000 distinct CDR3 sequences, about a third of which were seen just once. The top ten hold around an eighth of the sample.

The chain uses TRBV19 and TRBJ2-1; 9 middle bases align to TRBD2. This clonotype originated in a human donor in good health (CMV status not recorded). Some clones in this sample may be carry-over from other donors' samples. The sample was cultured PBMCs, taken from culture after CMV antigen stimulation. The DNA reads TGTGCCAGTAGTCTACCGACTAGCGGATACAATGAGCAGTTCTTC. Its translation reads: CASSLPTSGYNEQFF.